The sequence of this T cell receptor (beta chain) was determined in a study of blood T cell repertoires in COVID-19. The V end lost 5 bases, the J end lost 9 bases, and 17 bases lay between the germline ends. The CDR3 runs to 14 residues. Germline V gene sequence: CDR1 SGHAT, CDR2 FQNNGV. Method: immunoSEQ multiplex PCR; TCRdb's copy keeps in-frame clones and lacks some. The sample has 190,000 or so clones, 70% to 85% seen once. The receptor was isolated from a human donor with acute or convalescent COVID-19. The donor label of this sample is uncertain. The sample comprised peripheral blood. The chain uses TRBV11-2 and TRBJ2-1, with a possible D match to TRBD2 (6 bases). The CDR3 is CASSGGRGAGEQFF. CDR3 bases: TGTGCCAGCAGCGGCGGGCGGGGAGCGGGTGAGCAGTTCTTC.